Shown below are 28 T cell receptor beta chains from a single sample sequenced in a study of T cell repertoires in cytomegalovirus infection. A single record per CDR3 protein comes from TCRdb applying MiXCR to the reads. This table holds around 310,000 distinct CDR3 sequences, roughly 15% found once. The specimen was PBMCs. The source is a human donor in good health (CMV status not recorded). Some clones in this sample may be carry-over from other donors' samples.

There are many counts of this clonotype. The chain links TRBV6-1 to TRBJ1-2; 10 bases align to TRBD1. The CDR3 totals 16 residues. Trimming removed 8 bases from V and 6 bases from J; junction bases left unmatched: 15. Germline values: CDR1 MNHNS, CDR2 SASEGT. CDR3 region: CASGSRQGAMGNGYTF. The CDR3 DNA is TGTGCCAGCGGATCACGACAGGGGGCGATGGGCAATGGCTACACCTTC.

This clonotype turned up a few times. The chain is built from TRBV20-1 and TRBJ2-1; no firm D call. Germline V gives CDR1 DFQATT, CDR2 SNEGSKA (reference sequence). V lost 2 bases and J lost 9, with 8 bases in between. The CDR3 runs to 11 residues. Written as DNA, the CDR3 is TGCAGTGCTAGAAGGCGCGGTGAGCAGTTCTTC. Translation gives CSARRRGEQFF.

There are a few counts of this clonotype. The V and J genes are TRBV6-1 and TRBJ1-1, with D unclear. V lost 3 bases and J 0 bases, leaving 8 bases between the germline ends. This CDR3 has 14 residues. CDR1 and CDR2 from the germline V gene are MNHNS and SASEGT. The CDR3 DNA is TGTGCCAGCAGTGAGTGGCACCTGAACACTGAAGCTTTCTTT. It specifies CASSEWHLNTEAFF.

This clonotype was detected many times. The chain recombines TRBV7-8 with TRBJ1-4; D gene ambiguous. V lost 0 bases and J lost 1, with 9 bases in between. CDR3 size: 16 residues. The germline V gene has CDR1 SGHVS and CDR2 FQNEAQ. DNA for the CDR3: TGTGCCAGCAGCTTAGCGCTCGGGAAAACTAATGAAAAACTGTTTTTT. This encodes CASSLALGKTNEKLFF.

J is TRBJ1-1 and V is TRBV28, with 7 bases that match TRBD1. Germline values: CDR1 MDHEN, CDR2 SYDVKM. CDR3 length: 16 amino acids. J was trimmed by 4 bases and V by 5 bases; bases with no gene match: 13. CDR3 sequence reads: CASSGVATGSPTEAFF. In nucleotides, the CDR3 is TGTGCCAGCAGTGGGGTCGCGACAGGGAGCCCCACTGAAGCTTTCTTT.

This clonotype was detected a few times. The V gene is TRBV7-9, the J gene TRBJ2-1; D gene uncertain. The CDR3 has 13 amino acids. From germline, CDR1 is SEHNR and CDR2 FQNEAQ (reference sequence). Trimming left V 4 bases short and J 4 bases short, with 8 bases between. The CDR3 here is CASSWAGYNEQFF. The CDR3 DNA is TGTGCCAGCAGCTGGGCAGGATACAATGAGCAGTTCTTC.

This clonotype was detected only a few times. The V and J genes are TRBV19 and TRBJ1-1, with D unclear. The CDR3 length is 12 residues. Between the trimmed V and J ends, which lost 3 bases and 2 bases, there was a span of 4 bases. Germline CDR1 LNHDA, CDR2 SQIVND (reference sequence). The CDR3 is CASSMTNTEAFF. The CDR3 DNA sequence: TGTGCCAGTAGTATGACAAACACTGAAGCTTTCTTT. The entire variable domain, with the rest obtained from reference TRBV19 and TRBJ1-1, is as follows: DGGITQSPKYLFRKEGQNVTLSCEQNLNHDAMYWYRQDPGQGLRLIYYSQIVNDFQKGDIAEGYSVSREKKESFPLTVTSAQKNPTAFYLCASSMTNTEAFFGQGTRLTVV.

The rearrangement uses TRBV6-8 and TRBJ1-1, with a tentative D call TRBD1 (5 bases). Germline V CDR1 and CDR2: MNHGY, SAAAGT. This CDR3 contains 15 residues. V gave up 2 bases and J gave up 4 bases, with 14 bases separating them. CDR3 bases: TGTGCCAGCAGTTACGCTGGGGCGGGGGTCACTGAAGCTTTCTTT. It is translated as CASSYAGAGVTEAFF.

In its sample, this clonotype was seen once. The chain carries TRBV2 and TRBJ1-2; D is ambiguous. CDR1 is SNHLY and CDR2 is FYNNEI in the germline V gene. The CDR3 totals 13 residues. Trimming pared 11 bases from V and 5 bases from J, leaving 18 bases between. The chain's CDR3 is CAFRPGSGYGYTF. In DNA form, the CDR3 reads TGTGCCTTCAGGCCCGGTAGTGGATATGGCTACACCTTC.

The chain combines TRBV7-3 with TRBJ1-4, with D unresolved. The CDR3 is made up of 17 amino acids. The V end was cut by 1 base, the J end by 0 bases, with 12 bases between. CDR1 and CDR2 from the germline V gene are SGHTA and FQGTGA. This CDR3 reads CASSLRSELATNEKLFF. The DNA for the CDR3 is TGTGCCAGCAGCTTAAGGTCCGAACTTGCAACTAATGAAAAACTGTTTTTT.

This rearrangement joins TRBV6-1 to TRBJ2-7; TRBD2 matches 10 bases. CDR3 length equals 16 residues. Germline V gene data show CDR1 as MNHNS and CDR2 as SASEGT. Trimming removed 2 bases from V and 4 bases from J; junction bases left unmatched: 8. CDR3 nucleotide sequence: TGTGCCAGCAGTGAATACGTCGTGGGACTAGCGTACGAGCAGTACTTC. Translation gives CASSEYVVGLAYEQYF.

This clonotype came up a few times. This chain joins TRBV4-1 and TRBJ1-1; 9 bases match TRBD1. Trimming cost V 2 bases and J 1 base; bases outside gene matches: 2. The CDR3 length is 15 residues. Germline-derived CDR1 and CDR2 are MGHRA and YSYEKL. CDR3: CASSQSQGANTEAFF. Written as DNA, the CDR3 is TGCGCCAGCAGCCAATCACAGGGGGCGAACACTGAAGCTTTCTTT.

This clonotype has more than one count but fewer than ten. The V call is TRBV27, the J call TRBJ2-3; D uncertain. Germline V gene data show CDR1 as MNHEY and CDR2 as SMNVEV (reference sequence). The CDR3 is 15 amino acids. The V end lost 1 base, the J end lost 2 bases, and 10 bases lay between the germline ends. The DNA of the CDR3 is TGTGCCAGCAGTTTATTCGGCCAGTTCACAGATACGCAGTATTTT. This translates into CASSLFGQFTDTQYF.

This CDR3 is CSASLQQGNEKLFF. DNA of the CDR3: TGCAGTGCTAGTTTGCAACAGGGTAATGAAAAACTGTTTTTT. The chain combines TRBV20-1 with TRBJ1-4, with D perhaps matching TRBD1 (6 bases). Between the trimmed V and J ends, which lost 3 bases and 4 bases, there was a span of 12 bases. CDR3 length: 14 residues. Looked up from germline, CDR1 is DFQATT and CDR2 is SNEGSKA (reference sequence).

This clonotype was counted between two and nine times. The gene calls are TRBV27 and TRBJ1-2, with D possibly TRBD1 on 5 matching bases. The germline V and J ends were trimmed by 1 base and 6 bases, with 9 bases remaining between them. This CDR3 is 13 amino acids long. Germline V lookup: CDR1 MNHEY, CDR2 SMNVEV (reference sequence). The DNA of the CDR3 is TGTGCCAGCAGTTTATGGGGGGGGGATGGCTACACCTTC. Translation gives CASSLWGGDGYTF.

The V and J genes are TRBV4-1 and TRBJ2-5; 10 nucleotides line up with TRBD1. The CDR3 consists of 15 residues. Trimming cost V 4 bases and J 3 bases; bases outside gene matches: 5. The germline CDR1 and CDR2 sequences are MGHRA and YSYEKL. The CDR3 coding sequence is TGCGCCAGCAGCCTGGGGACAGGGGTGGAAGAGACCCAGTACTTC. The encoded protein is CASSLGTGVEETQYF.

The rearrangement joins TRBV18 to TRBJ1-1; perhaps TRBD1 as D (6 bases). With 3 bases removed from V and 1 base from J, the gap between germline ends came to 18 bases. The CDR3 is 17 residues long. Germline V CDR1 and CDR2: KGHSH, LQKENI. This CDR3 reads CASSPQNVGASNTEAFF. In nucleotides, the CDR3 is TGTGCCAGCTCACCTCAGAACGTGGGGGCGTCGAACACTGAAGCTTTCTTT.

The chain couples TRBV2 to TRBJ2-2, with D perhaps matching TRBD1 or TRBD2 (5 bases each). The CDR3 covers 13 residues. V lost 7 bases and J 3 bases, leaving 9 bases between the germline ends. CDR1 SNHLY and CDR2 FYNNEI come from the germline V gene. CDR3 protein: CASIRGHTGELFF. CDR3 in DNA: TGTGCCAGCATTCGGGGCCACACCGGGGAGCTGTTTTTT.

The chain combines TRBV6-2 or TRBV6-3 with TRBJ2-2; D may match TRBD1 or TRBD2 (6 bases each). V lost 6 bases and J 10 bases, leaving 21 bases between the germline ends. From germline, CDR1 is MNHEY and CDR2 SVGEGT. This CDR3 has 15 amino acids. Here the CDR3 reads CASSPHVGGGPELFF. DNA for the CDR3: TGTGCCAGCAGCCCGCATGTGGGGGGCGGCCCGGAGCTGTTTTTT.

This clonotype was seen only a few times. The J gene is TRBJ1-2, the V gene TRBV27; 8 nucleotides match TRBD1. The CDR3 spans 14 residues. CDR1 and CDR2 from the germline V gene are MNHEY and SMNVEV (reference sequence). J gave up 6 bases and V 6 bases, and 9 bases lay outside the gene matches. The CDR3 sequence is CASSPSRQGNGYTF. The DNA for the CDR3 is TGTGCCAGCAGCCCTTCGCGACAGGGGAATGGCTACACCTTC.

At least ten counts were recorded for this clonotype. The chain is built from TRBV7-2 and TRBJ1-2; TRBD1 might be the D (5 bases). The V gene's germline CDR1 is SGHTA and CDR2 FQGNSA. The CDR3 sequence is 14 residues long. V dropped 0 bases and J dropped 7 bases, with 12 bases sitting between them. The CDR3 bases are TGTGCCAGCAGCTTAGCCCGCAGGGTGGGTGGCTACACCTTC. This translates into CASSLARRVGGYTF.

This CDR3 reads CSARVSGGGADTQYF. The DNA for the CDR3 is TGCAGTGCTAGGGTCAGCGGGGGGGGAGCAGATACGCAGTATTTT. V gene TRBV20-1 combines with J gene TRBJ2-3; 10 bases map to TRBD2. In germline, CDR1 is DFQATT, CDR2 SNEGSKA (reference sequence). The J segment lost 4 bases and the V segment lost 3 bases, leaving 7 bases of the junction unmatched. This CDR3 has 15 amino acids.

The rearrangement links TRBV11-2 to TRBJ2-1; 13 nucleotides agree with TRBD2. CDR3 length: 17 residues. V was clipped by 4 bases and J by 4 bases; unmatched bases: 7. Germline CDR1 and CDR2: SGHAT and FQNNGV. CDR3 sequence (DNA): TGTGCCAGCAGCTCACGGACTAGCGGGGGAGCATACAATGAGCAGTTCTTC. Its protein is CASSSRTSGGAYNEQFF.

This clonotype was seen more than once but under ten times. V gene TRBV3-1 combines with J gene TRBJ2-7; TRBD1 is a possible D gene (6 bases). Germline loops: CDR1 LGHDT, CDR2 YNNKEL (reference sequence). This CDR3 spans 14 amino acids. V was shortened by 1 base and J by 3 bases, with 10 bases between the two germline ends. The CDR3 DNA is TGTGCCAGCAGCCAAGGGACAGCTCTCTACGAGCAGTACTTC. Its translation is CASSQGTALYEQYF.

This chain uses TRBV4-3 with TRBJ2-5; 9 bases line up with TRBD2. V lost 1 base to trimming and J lost 4 bases; unmatched junction nucleotides: 1. Germline values: CDR1 LGHNA, CDR2 YSLEER. The CDR3 sequence is 14 residues long. CDR3 sequence (DNA): TGCGCCAGCAGCCAAGGACTAGCGGTAGAGACCCAGTACTTC. Amino acid sequence: CASSQGLAVETQYF.

This chain connects TRBV27 to TRBJ2-4, with D possibly matching TRBD1 (5 bases). Germline values: CDR1 MNHEY, CDR2 SMNVEV (reference sequence). The CDR3 totals 18 residues. Trimming took 0 bases from V and 3 from J, leaving 18 bases between them. Here the CDR3 reads CASSLSAGQGSGKNIQYF. For the CDR3, the DNA is TGTGCCAGCAGTTTATCGGCCGGGCAGGGATCCGGCAAAAACATTCAGTACTTC.

V and J are TRBV20-1 and TRBJ1-5; the D is unclear. Germline assignment: CDR1 DFQATT and CDR2 SNEGSKA (reference sequence). This CDR3 is 12 amino acids long. Trimming stripped 5 bases from V and 2 bases from J, with 7 bases between. The CDR3 spells CSAYSGNQPQHF. Here the CDR3 DNA reads TGCAGTGCTTACAGCGGCAATCAGCCCCAGCATTTT.

The chain joins TRBV5-1 to TRBJ2-3; possible D gene TRBD2, 5 bases. The CDR3 spans 14 residues. Germline V CDR1 and CDR2: SGHRS, YFSETQ. With 1 base removed from V and 5 bases from J, the gap between germline ends came to 11 bases. This CDR3 reads CASSLTGTGDTQYF. In nucleotides, the CDR3 is TGCGCCAGCAGCTTGACGGGAACGGGAGATACGCAGTATTTT.